The 25 T cell receptor beta chains below were found in one sample sequenced in a study of OX40 agonist ivuxolimab in advanced cancers. Libraries were built with the immunoSEQ multiplex PCR assay. Drawn from immuneACCESS, this table holds only the in-frame rearrangements with V and J called that TCRdb kept. Clones are partly lost; checked studies trace under half to an unresolved V gene and leave the rest unexplained. The sample has over 5,500 clones on record, roughly 71% of them singletons. The ten largest clones take up roughly 18% of the sample. Sequencing was performed on CD4+ or CD8+ T cells sorted from blood, taken in a trial of the OX40 agonist ivuxolimab. These receptors all come from an adult with an advanced solid tumor such as melanoma, head and neck, liver or kidney cancer.

In this sample, this clone turned up a few times. The J gene is TRBJ2-5, the V gene TRBV7-8, with 7 nucleotides matching TRBD1. V shed 5 bases, J shed 4 bases, and the junction held 10 bases outside the gene matches. The V gene's germline CDR1 is SGHVS and CDR2 FQNEAQ. The CDR3 consists of 15 residues. The CDR3 DNA sequence: TGTGCCAGCAGCCCTGAGAGGGGGCATCTAGAGACCCAGTACTTC. Translated: CASSPERGHLETQYF.

The chain joins TRBV28 to TRBJ2-5; 8 bases map to TRBD2. The V gene end was trimmed by 4 bases and the J gene end by 5 bases; junction bases not matched to a gene: 9. The CDR3 has 15 residues. Germline lookup yields CDR1 MDHEN and CDR2 SYDVKM. CDR3 amino acids: CASSSAGGARETQYF. The CDR3, as DNA: TGTGCCAGCAGTTCCGCGGGGGGTGCGAGGGAGACCCAGTACTTC.

In its sample, this clone ranks as medium-sized. The CDR3 sequence is CASSLADSGGQGEQFF. CDR3 bases: TGTGCCAGCAGCTTAGCGGATAGCGGGGGCCAGGGTGAGCAGTTCTTC. This sequence joins TRBV7-6 and TRBJ2-1; TRBD2 aligns across 9 bases. With V trimmed by 0 bases and J by 9 bases, 9 bases remained unmatched. Per the germline V gene, CDR1 is SGHVS and CDR2 is FNYEAQ. CDR3 length: 16 residues.

This rearrangement joins TRBV4-2 to TRBJ2-7, with D perhaps matching TRBD2 (6 bases). The germline gives CDR1 LGHNA, CDR2 YNFKEQ. Trimming removed 5 bases from V and 0 bases from J, with 14 bases in between. CDR3 size: 15 residues. CDR3 in amino acids: CASSLGGDRSYEQYF. The CDR3 DNA is TGTGCCAGCAGCTTAGGAGGGGACCGCTCCTACGAGCAGTACTTC.

The genes are TRBV7-9 and TRBJ2-5; a weak D match, TRBD2 (6 bases). The CDR3 length is 17 residues. The germline V gene encodes CDR1 SEHNR and CDR2 FQNEAQ (reference sequence). V lost 3 bases and J 5 bases, leaving 22 bases between the germline ends. The CDR3: CASSFLGSRGPGETQYF. CDR3 nucleotide sequence: TGTGCCAGCAGCTTCCTCGGGAGTAGAGGGCCCGGGGAGACCCAGTACTTC.

This clone was observed a few times. This chain links TRBV6-4 with TRBJ2-1; 9 nucleotides match TRBD2. The CDR3 extends over 14 amino acids. Germline V gene data show CDR1 as MRHNA and CDR2 as SNTAGT. The V gene end was trimmed by 0 bases and the J gene end by 6 bases; junction bases not matched to a gene: 0. The chain's CDR3 is CASSDSRGGNEQFF. CDR3 coding DNA: TGTGCCAGCAGTGACTCGCGGGGGGGCAATGAGCAGTTCTTC.

This clone appeared a single time. The CDR3 is CASMKEIDTQYF. The CDR3 coding sequence is TGTGCCAGCATGAAGGAGATTGATACGCAGTATTTT. The gene calls are TRBV28 and TRBJ2-3; no definite D call. CDR3 length: 12 residues. The germline V and J ends were trimmed by 7 bases and 6 bases, with 11 bases remaining between them. The germline CDR1 and CDR2 sequences are MDHEN and SYDVKM.

The genes are TRBV29-1 and TRBJ2-7; the D gene is possibly TRBD1 (5 bases). Per germline, CDR1 SQVTM and CDR2 ANQGSEA. The germline V and J ends were trimmed by 4 bases and 5 bases, with 12 bases remaining between them. The CDR3 totals 12 residues. The CDR3 spells CSVGEQANEQYF. CDR3 DNA sequence: TGCAGCGTTGGAGAACAGGCCAACGAGCAGTACTTC.

This clone was seen a few times. V usage is TRBV19 and J usage is TRBJ1-6; no reliable D call. The V end lost 7 bases, the J end lost 5 bases, and 15 bases lay between the germline ends. The CDR3 loop spans 15 amino acids. Looked up from germline, CDR1 is LNHDA and CDR2 is SQIVND (reference sequence). CDR3 sequence reads: CASTLSGSDNSPLHF. The CDR3 coding sequence is TGTGCCAGTACCCTCTCGGGCTCGGATAATTCACCCCTCCACTTT.

V is TRBV28 and J is TRBJ1-2; tentative D call: TRBD1 (6 bases). Germline V CDR1 and CDR2: MDHEN, SYDVKM. The CDR3 sequence is 15 residues long. V was pared by 5 bases and J by 6 bases, with 19 bases between. This CDR3 is CASSPSPGTRDGYTF. As DNA, the CDR3 is TGTGCCAGCAGTCCTTCGCCCGGGACACGGGATGGCTACACCTTC.

This chain joins TRBV21-1 and TRBJ2-7; the tabulated D call, TRBD2, remains unverified against the DNA. TRBV21-1 has pseudogene status. This CDR3 contains 17 residues. Here the CDR3 DNA reads TGTGCCAGCAGCAAAACAGCGGGACCGCCCAGATCCTACGAGCAGTACTTC. Encoded protein: CASSKTAGPPRSYEQYF.

The chain combines TRBV6-5 with TRBJ1-2; 8 bases agree with TRBD1. The germline V gene has CDR1 MNHEY and CDR2 SVGAGI. V shed 2 bases and J 3 bases; nucleotides not matched to a gene: 2. CDR3 length: 14 residues. CDR3 loop: CASSYAGGYYGYTF. For the CDR3, the DNA is TGTGCCAGCAGTTACGCAGGGGGCTACTATGGCTACACCTTC.

In this sample, this clone turned up a few times. An end of the junction differs from the germline gene, which may be a read error. The V call is TRBV14, the J call TRBJ2-1, with D unresolved. The germline V gene encodes CDR1 SGHDN and CDR2 FVKESK. The CDR3 consists of 15 residues. DNA of the CDR3: TGTGCCAGCAGCCCTAGACGGTGGTCCTTCAATGAGCAGTTCTTC. Translated, it gives CASSPRRWSFNEQFF.

The V and J genes are TRBV7-9 and TRBJ1-2; D is undetermined. The CDR3 covers 16 residues. Germline values: CDR1 SEHNR, CDR2 FQNEAQ (reference sequence). V was cut by 1 base and J by 2 bases, with 14 bases left in between. In DNA, the CDR3 is TGTGCCAGCAGCTTAGTCATGGCGGAAGCGAACTATGGCTACACCTTC. The encoded protein is CASSLVMAEANYGYTF.

This chain joins TRBV29-1 and TRBJ1-2, with D unresolved. Germline V gene sequence: CDR1 SQVTM, CDR2 ANQGSEA. CDR3 length: 12 amino acids. Trimming cost V 4 bases and J 0 bases, with 6 bases left between them. DNA for the CDR3: TGCAGCGTTGTCGGGACTAACTATGGCTACACCTTC. Its protein is CSVVGTNYGYTF.

The V gene is TRBV7-9, the J gene TRBJ2-7; no clear D gene. V gave up 8 bases and J gave up 3 bases, with 20 bases separating them. The germline V gene has CDR1 SEHNR and CDR2 FQNEAQ (reference sequence). The CDR3 is 15 amino acids. In DNA form, the CDR3 reads TGTGCCAGCGGCCCCAAAGGGCAGGCCCTCTACGAGCAGTACTTC. Its translation is CASGPKGQALYEQYF.

The chain couples TRBV6-6 to TRBJ1-1; a weak D match, TRBD1 (6 bases). Germline V lookup: CDR1 MNHNY, CDR2 SVGAGI (reference sequence). Trimming removed 11 bases from V and 1 base from J, with 14 bases in between. CDR3 length: 13 amino acids. The CDR3 region is CAVRGGTNTEAFF. The CDR3 DNA follows: TGTGCCGTTAGGGGGGGGACGAACACTGAAGCTTTCTTT.

This rearrangement joins TRBV19 to TRBJ1-5; TRBD1 aligns across 8 bases. The V segment lost 11 bases and the J segment 0 bases; nucleotides outside the gene matches: 12. The CDR3 consists of 16 residues. From germline, CDR1 is LNHDA and CDR2 SQIVND (reference sequence). Here the CDR3 DNA reads TGTGCCTGCAGACAGGGGTCCTACTCTAGCAATCAGCCCCAGCATTTT. Encoded protein: CACRQGSYSSNQPQHF.

This rearrangement joins TRBV7-2 to TRBJ2-7; 10 bases fit TRBD1. This CDR3 has 15 residues. Germline V gene lookup returns CDR1 SGHTA and CDR2 FQGNSA. After removal of 4 bases from V and 5 bases from J, the junction contained 8 bases not matched to a gene. The CDR3 spells CASSSWTGGNDEQYF. The CDR3, as DNA: TGTGCCAGCAGCTCCTGGACAGGGGGTAACGACGAGCAGTACTTC.

This clone was recorded once. J is TRBJ2-2 and V is TRBV6-6; D assignment may be TRBD1 or TRBD2 (5 bases each). CDR1 and CDR2 (germline): MNHNY, SVGAGI (reference sequence). The CDR3 has 14 residues. V gave up 2 bases and J gave up 4 bases, with 8 bases separating them. The chain's CDR3 is CASSYARGTGELFF. The CDR3 region has the DNA TGTGCCAGCAGTTACGCGAGGGGCACCGGGGAGCTGTTTTTT.

The chain links TRBV13 to TRBJ2-1; D is perhaps TRBD1 or TRBD2 (5 bases each). Per germline, CDR1 PRHDT and CDR2 FYEKMQ (reference sequence). The CDR3 has 15 residues. V was pared by 4 bases and J by 5 bases, with 15 bases between. CDR3 region: CASSSAGVGDNEQFF. The CDR3 region has the DNA TGTGCCAGCAGCTCGGCGGGCGTGGGGGACAATGAGCAGTTCTTC.

The chain carries TRBV7-2 and TRBJ2-7; perhaps D is TRBD1 or TRBD2 (5 bases each). Trimming left V 6 bases short and J 2 bases short, with 17 bases between. The CDR3 is 15 residues long. The germline gives CDR1 SGHTA, CDR2 FQGNSA. The CDR3 DNA sequence: TGTGCCAGCAGTCGGGCCGGGACGGGGACCTACGAGCAGTACTTC. Its translation: CASSRAGTGTYEQYF.

The chain carries TRBV19 and TRBJ2-1, with a tentative D call TRBD1 (6 bases). V gave up 5 bases and J gave up 3 bases, with 14 bases separating them. CDR1 LNHDA and CDR2 SQIVND come from the germline V gene (reference sequence). The CDR3 runs to 15 residues. In DNA form, the CDR3 reads TGTGCCAGTAGTGCGACAGGAGGTAGCTACAATGAGCAGTTCTTC. Protein: CASSATGGSYNEQFF.

This clone was observed a few times. The chain has TRBV4-3 and TRBJ2-5, with 8 bases aligning to TRBD2. The CDR3 sequence is 15 residues long. Per the germline V gene, CDR1 is LGHNA and CDR2 is YSLEER. Trimming cost V 3 bases and J 1 base; bases outside gene matches: 4. CDR3 sequence: CASSQALAVQETQYF. The CDR3, as DNA: TGCGCCAGCAGCCAGGCACTAGCGGTCCAAGAGACCCAGTACTTC.

The rearrangement uses TRBV27 and TRBJ2-1; 8 nucleotides line up with TRBD1. V trimming: 3 bases; J trimming: 8 bases; junction bases outside the gene matches: 12. Germline V gene sequence: CDR1 MNHEY, CDR2 SMNVEV (reference sequence). The CDR3 extends over 16 amino acids. CDR3 coding DNA: TGTGCCAGCAGTTTGAGGGGACAGGACGCTTTGTATGAGCAGTTCTTC. Encoded protein: CASSLRGQDALYEQFF.